A selection of T cell receptor beta chains follows, all from one sample in a study of cytomegalovirus exposure and HLA in healthy donors. Method: immunoSEQ multiplex PCR; TCRdb's copy keeps in-frame clones and lacks some. The table has some 130,000 clones, 80% seen once. The specimen sequenced was PBMCs. The source of these receptors is a male donor in good health and CMV-seronegative. Both conserved end residues are trimmed from each CDR3. Fields, in order: CDR3 length, V gene, J gene, CDR3 protein.

len: 12
v_gene: TRBV5-4
j_gene: TRBJ1-1
CDR3aa: ASSLTGVRTEAF

len: 15
v_gene: TRBV7-2
j_gene: TRBJ1-4
CDR3aa: ASRFRTGGESNEKLF

len: 13
v_gene: TRBV25-1
j_gene: TRBJ2-7
CDR3aa: ASSEGAGVSYEQY

len: 13
v_gene: TRBV5-4
j_gene: TRBJ2-7
CDR3aa: ASSFPGQGSYEQY

len: 12
v_gene: TRBV29-1
j_gene: TRBJ1-2
CDR3aa: SAITPGEGKANT

len: 9
v_gene: TRBV5-1
j_gene: TRBJ1-2
CDR3aa: ASSTGDGYT

len: 14
v_gene: TRBV4-3
j_gene: TRBJ2-3
CDR3aa: ASSQVAGPSTDTQY

len: 11
v_gene: TRBV7-2
j_gene: TRBJ1-2
CDR3aa: ASSRGALGGYT

len: 11
v_gene: TRBV10-3
j_gene: TRBJ2-7
CDR3aa: AIRNQGFNEQY

len: 12
v_gene: TRBV19
j_gene: TRBJ2-2
CDR3aa: ASRGGGAPGELF